Listed below are T cell receptor beta chains from one sample, sequenced in a study of cytomegalovirus exposure and HLA in healthy donors. Assay used: immunoSEQ multiplex PCR; TCRdb lists only in-frame clones, some missing. This sample yields 220,000 or so clones, of which more than 75% are seen a single time; less than 3.5% belongs to the top ten. Sample: PBMCs. The receptors were sampled from a woman between 40 and 50 years old in good health and CMV-seronegative. The CDR3 runs from the conserved cysteine through the conserved F or W. Fields, in order: clone size, D gene, J gene, V gene, CDR3 length, CDR3 protein, CDR3 DNA. D genes are given only for firm matches. The size entry is marked missing in some rows and otherwise reads once, few, many or a size class.

clone size: NA; D gene: NA; J gene: TRBJ2-5; V gene: TRBV7-9; CDR3 length: 11; CDR3 protein: CASSSEETQYF; CDR3 DNA: TGTGCCAGCAGCTCAGAAGAGACCCAGTACTTC
clone size: NA; D gene: TRBD1; J gene: TRBJ1-2; V gene: TRBV14; CDR3 length: 15; CDR3 protein: CASSHWTGANYGYTF; CDR3 DNA: TGTGCCAGCAGCCATTGGACAGGGGCAAACTATGGCTACACCTTC
clone size: NA; D gene: TRBD2; J gene: TRBJ2-1; V gene: TRBV5-1; CDR3 length: 15; CDR3 protein: CASSYFSGGDNEQFF; CDR3 DNA: TGCGCCAGCAGTTACTTTTCTGGGGGGGACAATGAGCAGTTCTTC
clone size: NA; D gene: NA; J gene: TRBJ2-4; V gene: TRBV9; CDR3 length: 15; CDR3 protein: CASSVAVGVGNIQYF; CDR3 DNA: TGTGCCAGCAGCGTAGCTGTGGGAGTAGGTAACATTCAGTACTTC
clone size: NA; D gene: TRBD1; J gene: TRBJ2-3; V gene: TRBV18; CDR3 length: 13; CDR3 protein: CASRDRITDTQYF; CDR3 DNA: TGTGCCAGCAGGGACAGAATAACAGATACGCAGTATTTT
clone size: NA; D gene: NA; J gene: TRBJ1-3; V gene: TRBV28; CDR3 length: 15; CDR3 protein: CASRQGSYSGNTIYF; CDR3 DNA: TGTGCCAGCAGGCAGGGATCTTACTCTGGAAACACCATATATTTT
clone size: NA; D gene: TRBD2; J gene: TRBJ2-7; V gene: TRBV10-2; CDR3 length: 14; CDR3 protein: CASSWTSGSYEQYF; CDR3 DNA: TGCGCCAGCAGTTGGACTAGCGGCTCCTACGAGCAGTACTTC
clone size: few; D gene: NA; J gene: TRBJ1-1; V gene: TRBV7-2; CDR3 length: 15; CDR3 protein: CASSPWGTGGTEAFF; CDR3 DNA: TGTGCCAGCAGCCCGTGGGGAACAGGAGGGACTGAAGCTTTCTTT
clone size: NA; D gene: NA; J gene: TRBJ2-7; V gene: TRBV27; CDR3 length: 14; CDR3 protein: CASSLRRDTYEQYF; CDR3 DNA: TGTGCCAGCAGTTTACGCCGGGACACCTACGAGCAGTACTTC
clone size: NA; D gene: TRBD2; J gene: TRBJ2-2; V gene: TRBV5-5; CDR3 length: 17; CDR3 protein: CASSLGPSGRYTGELFF; CDR3 DNA: TGTGCCAGCAGCTTAGGTCCTAGCGGGAGATACACCGGGGAGCTGTTTTTT
clone size: NA; D gene: TRBD2; J gene: TRBJ2-3; V gene: TRBV5-6; CDR3 length: 13; CDR3 protein: CASRAGFADTQYF; CDR3 DNA: TGTGCCAGCAGAGCGGGATTCGCAGATACGCAGTATTTT
clone size: NA; D gene: NA; J gene: TRBJ2-1; V gene: TRBV7-3; CDR3 length: 13; CDR3 protein: CASSLGPTDEQFF; CDR3 DNA: TGTGCCAGCAGCTTGGGCCCCACGGATGAGCAGTTCTTC
clone size: NA; D gene: NA; J gene: TRBJ1-2; V gene: TRBV27; CDR3 length: 15; CDR3 protein: CASSLSPGRDYGYTF; CDR3 DNA: TGTGCCAGCAGTTTATCACCAGGGCGCGACTATGGCTACACCTTC
clone size: once; D gene: TRBD1; J gene: TRBJ1-2; V gene: TRBV11-1; CDR3 length: 14; CDR3 protein: CASSRQGERDGYTF; CDR3 DNA: TGTGCCAGCAGCCGCCAGGGGGAGAGGGATGGCTACACCTTC
clone size: NA; D gene: NA; J gene: TRBJ1-1; V gene: TRBV18; CDR3 length: 17; CDR3 protein: CASSPFSTGIHRNEAFF; CDR3 DNA: TGTGCCAGCTCACCCTTCTCGACCGGGATCCATCGAAATGAAGCTTTCTTT
clone size: NA; D gene: TRBD2; J gene: TRBJ2-6; V gene: TRBV2; CDR3 length: 19; CDR3 protein: CASSVPGGGRAPGANVLTF; CDR3 DNA: TGTGCCAGCAGTGTCCCTGGGGGCGGGAGGGCCCCTGGGGCCAACGTCCTGACTTTC
clone size: NA; D gene: TRBD2; J gene: TRBJ2-7; V gene: TRBV30; CDR3 length: 15; CDR3 protein: CAWSPSGRALLNQYF; CDR3 DNA: TGTGCCTGGAGTCCTAGCGGGAGGGCTCTTTTAAACCAGTACTTC
clone size: NA; D gene: NA; J gene: TRBJ1-3; V gene: TRBV5-1; CDR3 length: 17; CDR3 protein: CASSLLQGKVAGNTIYF; CDR3 DNA: TGCGCCAGCAGCTTGTTACAGGGTAAAGTAGCTGGAAACACCATATATTTT
clone size: NA; D gene: TRBD1; J gene: TRBJ2-7; V gene: TRBV30; CDR3 length: 14; CDR3 protein: CAWSRDRPSYEQYF; CDR3 DNA: TGTGCCTGGAGTCGGGACAGGCCTTCCTACGAGCAGTACTTC
clone size: NA; D gene: NA; J gene: TRBJ2-1; V gene: TRBV19; CDR3 length: 14; CDR3 protein: CASSIGHFGYEQFF; CDR3 DNA: TGTGCCAGTAGTATAGGGCATTTTGGCTATGAGCAGTTCTTC
clone size: NA; D gene: TRBD1; J gene: TRBJ2-7; V gene: TRBV5-4; CDR3 length: 15; CDR3 protein: CASSFTGGPIYEQYF; CDR3 DNA: TGTGCCAGCAGCTTTACAGGGGGACCTATCTACGAGCAGTACTTC
clone size: NA; D gene: TRBD1; J gene: TRBJ2-2; V gene: TRBV6-5; CDR3 length: 13; CDR3 protein: CASTRGYTGELFF; CDR3 DNA: TGTGCCAGCACCAGGGGGTATACCGGGGAGCTGTTTTTT
clone size: NA; D gene: NA; J gene: TRBJ1-1; V gene: TRBV16; CDR3 length: 12; CDR3 protein: CASSQGATEAFF; CDR3 DNA: TGTGCCAGCAGCCAGGGCGCAACTGAAGCTTTCTTT
clone size: NA; D gene: TRBD1; J gene: TRBJ2-7; V gene: TRBV28; CDR3 length: 16; CDR3 protein: CASSTGQAQASYEQYF; CDR3 DNA: TGTGCCAGCAGTACTGGACAGGCTCAGGCCTCCTACGAGCAGTACTTC
clone size: NA; D gene: TRBD1; J gene: TRBJ2-7; V gene: TRBV7-9; CDR3 length: 16; CDR3 protein: CASSIRGQGASYEQYF; CDR3 DNA: TGTGCCAGCAGCATAAGGGGACAGGGGGCTTCCTACGAGCAGTACTTC
clone size: NA; D gene: NA; J gene: TRBJ1-2; V gene: TRBV27; CDR3 length: 16; CDR3 protein: CASSLVGGAGIDGYTF; CDR3 DNA: TGTGCCAGCAGTTTAGTGGGAGGCGCCGGGATCGATGGCTACACCTTC
clone size: NA; D gene: NA; J gene: TRBJ2-2; V gene: TRBV4-1; CDR3 length: 18; CDR3 protein: CASSQDLGRGQNTGELFF; CDR3 DNA: TGCGCCAGCAGCCAAGATCTGGGGCGGGGTCAGAACACCGGGGAGCTGTTTTTT
clone size: NA; D gene: NA; J gene: TRBJ2-5; V gene: TRBV5-1; CDR3 length: 13; CDR3 protein: CASSLGGQETQYF; CDR3 DNA: TGCGCCAGCAGCTTGGGCGGACAAGAGACCCAGTACTTC
clone size: NA; D gene: NA; J gene: TRBJ2-7; V gene: TRBV5-4; CDR3 length: 12; CDR3 protein: CASSSGVYEQYF; CDR3 DNA: TGTGCCAGCAGCTCCGGGGTCTACGAGCAGTACTTC
clone size: NA; D gene: TRBD2; J gene: TRBJ2-1; V gene: TRBV18; CDR3 length: 15; CDR3 protein: CASSPVLAGGHEQFF; CDR3 DNA: TGTGCCAGCTCACCAGTGCTAGCGGGAGGGCATGAGCAGTTCTTC
clone size: NA; D gene: TRBD2; J gene: TRBJ2-7; V gene: TRBV30; CDR3 length: 13; CDR3 protein: CAWSVTSGYEQYF; CDR3 DNA: TGTGCCTGGAGTGTTACTAGCGGCTACGAGCAGTACTTC
clone size: NA; D gene: TRBD2; J gene: TRBJ2-7; V gene: TRBV28; CDR3 length: 16; CDR3 protein: CASGRTSGRELVEQYF; CDR3 DNA: TGTGCCAGCGGGAGGACTAGCGGGAGGGAATTGGTCGAGCAGTACTTC
clone size: NA; D gene: NA; J gene: TRBJ1-5; V gene: TRBV5-1; CDR3 length: 14; CDR3 protein: CASSLGQGGQPQHF; CDR3 DNA: TGCGCCAGCAGCTTGGGGCAGGGAGGACAGCCCCAGCATTTT
clone size: NA; D gene: NA; J gene: TRBJ1-1; V gene: TRBV5-1; CDR3 length: 15; CDR3 protein: CASSPGAGRRTEAFF; CDR3 DNA: TGCGCCAGCAGCCCGGGAGCGGGTAGAAGAACTGAAGCTTTCTTT
clone size: NA; D gene: NA; J gene: TRBJ1-4; V gene: TRBV11-2; CDR3 length: 11; CDR3 protein: CASSLSEKLFF; CDR3 DNA: TGTGCCAGCAGCCTCAGTGAAAAACTGTTTTTT
clone size: NA; D gene: TRBD2; J gene: TRBJ2-7; V gene: TRBV5-4; CDR3 length: 15; CDR3 protein: CASSLWASGSGEQYF; CDR3 DNA: TGTGCCAGCAGCTTGTGGGCTAGCGGGAGTGGCGAGCAGTACTTC
clone size: NA; D gene: NA; J gene: TRBJ2-7; V gene: TRBV6-5; CDR3 length: 15; CDR3 protein: CASSIRQASSYEQYF; CDR3 DNA: TGTGCCAGCTCTATAAGACAGGCGAGCTCCTACGAGCAGTACTTC
clone size: NA; D gene: NA; J gene: TRBJ1-1; V gene: TRBV29-1; CDR3 length: 12; CDR3 protein: CSASGRDTEAFF; CDR3 DNA: TGCAGCGCATCAGGCAGGGACACTGAAGCTTTCTTT
clone size: NA; D gene: NA; J gene: TRBJ2-1; V gene: TRBV30; CDR3 length: 13; CDR3 protein: CAWRALSYNEQFF; CDR3 DNA: TGTGCCTGGAGGGCTCTCTCCTACAATGAGCAGTTCTTC
clone size: NA; D gene: NA; J gene: TRBJ1-5; V gene: TRBV6-1; CDR3 length: 14; CDR3 protein: CASSDRQINQPQHF; CDR3 DNA: TGTGCCAGCAGTGACCGACAGATCAATCAGCCCCAGCATTTT
clone size: NA; D gene: NA; J gene: TRBJ2-7; V gene: TRBV5-4; CDR3 length: 14; CDR3 protein: CASSFSRGAYEQYF; CDR3 DNA: TGTGCCAGCAGCTTTTCTCGGGGGGCATACGAGCAGTACTTC
clone size: NA; D gene: NA; J gene: TRBJ2-1; V gene: TRBV6-1; CDR3 length: 15; CDR3 protein: CASTLVAMRNNEQFF; CDR3 DNA: TGTGCCAGCACCTTAGTGGCTATGAGGAACAATGAGCAGTTCTTC
clone size: NA; D gene: NA; J gene: TRBJ1-2; V gene: TRBV4-1; CDR3 length: 13; CDR3 protein: CASSPGVRYGYTF; CDR3 DNA: TGCGCCAGCAGCCCGGGGGTCAGGTATGGCTACACCTTC
clone size: NA; D gene: NA; J gene: TRBJ1-5; V gene: TRBV28; CDR3 length: 16; CDR3 protein: CASNPRGVYSNQPQHF; CDR3 DNA: TGTGCCAGCAACCCCCGGGGAGTATATAGCAATCAGCCCCAGCATTTT
clone size: NA; D gene: NA; J gene: TRBJ1-2; V gene: TRBV10-3; CDR3 length: 14; CDR3 protein: CAISESYTNYGYTF; CDR3 DNA: TGTGCCATCAGTGAAAGCTATACCAACTATGGCTACACCTTC
clone size: NA; D gene: TRBD1; J gene: TRBJ2-2; V gene: TRBV7-6; CDR3 length: 15; CDR3 protein: CASSSRTGTTGELFF; CDR3 DNA: TGTGCCAGCAGCTCGCGGACAGGGACGACCGGGGAGCTGTTTTTT